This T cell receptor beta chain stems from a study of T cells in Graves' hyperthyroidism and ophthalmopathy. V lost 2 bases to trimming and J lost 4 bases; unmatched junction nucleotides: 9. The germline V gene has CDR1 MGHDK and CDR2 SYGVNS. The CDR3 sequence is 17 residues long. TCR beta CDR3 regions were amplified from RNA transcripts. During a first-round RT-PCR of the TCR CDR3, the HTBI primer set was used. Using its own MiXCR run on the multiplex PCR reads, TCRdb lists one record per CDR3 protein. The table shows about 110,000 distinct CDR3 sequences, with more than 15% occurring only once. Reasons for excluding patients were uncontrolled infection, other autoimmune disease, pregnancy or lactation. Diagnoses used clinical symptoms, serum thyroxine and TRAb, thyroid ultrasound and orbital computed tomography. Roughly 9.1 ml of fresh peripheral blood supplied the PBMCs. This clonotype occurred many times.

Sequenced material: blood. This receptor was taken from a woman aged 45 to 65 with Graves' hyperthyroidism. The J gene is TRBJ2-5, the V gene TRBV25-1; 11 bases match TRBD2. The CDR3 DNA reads TGTGCCAGCAGTGAAACCGGGCTAGCGGGAGGTTTAGAGACCCAGTACTTC. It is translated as CASSETGLAGGLETQYF.